These T cell receptor beta chains were read from a single sample in a study of cytomegalovirus exposure and HLA in healthy donors. Here immunoSEQ multiplex PCR was the method, and the copy in TCRdb shows in-frame clones only, minus some. The sample lists around 76,000 clones, 60% to 85% occurring once. Input material: PBMCs. Receptor source: a man aged 35-49 years in good health and CMV-seronegative. CDR3s include the opening cysteine and the closing phenylalanine or tryptophan. A D gene is named only where the DNA matches it firmly. Size is stated for part of the rows, as once, few or many counts, or as a class when the clone is expanded.

j_call	clone_size	d_call	v_call	cdr3_aa	cdr3_nt
TRBJ2-1	NA	TRBD2	TRBV10-3	CAIKTSGNTPTSYNEQFF	TGTGCCATCAAAACTAGCGGGAACACCCCAACGTCCTACAATGAGCAGTTCTTC
TRBJ2-5	few	TRBD2	TRBV2	CASRNPQGGLWYF	TGTGCCAGCAGAAACCCCCAGGGAGGGCTCTGGTACTTC
TRBJ2-1	NA	TRBD2	TRBV7-8	CASSPSGEQFF	TGTGCCAGCAGCCCTAGCGGCGAGCAGTTCTTC
TRBJ2-2	few	TRBD1	TRBV27	CASTLYRGTGELFF	TGTGCCAGCACCCTTTACAGGGGCACCGGGGAGCTGTTTTTT
TRBJ2-7	NA	TRBD2	TRBV14	CASSPKFGGFDEQYF	TGTGCCAGCAGCCCTAAATTCGGGGGGTTCGACGAGCAGTACTTC
TRBJ1-1	NA	TRBD1	TRBV27	CASSHRGPYANTEAFF	TGTGCCAGCAGCCACAGGGGGCCCTATGCGAACACTGAAGCTTTCTTT
TRBJ2-7	NA	TRBD2	TRBV5-1	CASSLSTGGHYEQYF	TGCGCCAGCAGCTTGTCGACGGGAGGGCACTACGAGCAGTACTTC
TRBJ1-5	NA	NA	TRBV28	CASSLSYQPQHF	TGTGCCAGCAGTTTGTCGTATCAGCCCCAGCATTTT
TRBJ2-7	NA	NA	TRBV7-2	CASSSGLYEQYF	TGTGCCAGCAGCTCAGGACTCTACGAGCAGTACTTC
TRBJ2-1	NA	NA	TRBV5-1	CASRKGDSGGHNEQFF	TGCGCCAGCAGGAAGGGGGACTCAGGGGGGCACAATGAGCAGTTCTTC
TRBJ1-2	NA	NA	TRBV6-1	CASSPKGRGNYGYTF	TGTGCCAGCAGTCCGAAGGGCAGGGGAAACTATGGCTACACCTTC
TRBJ2-2	NA	NA	TRBV5-1	CASSLERSTGELFF	TGCGCCAGCAGCTTGGAGAGGAGCACCGGGGAGCTGTTTTTT
TRBJ1-6	NA	TRBD1	TRBV29-1	CSVALRGASSYNSPLHF	TGCAGCGTTGCTCTCAGGGGGGCAAGCTCCTATAATTCACCCCTCCACTTT
TRBJ1-3	NA	NA	TRBV4-1	CASTPLGSGNTIYF	TGCGCCAGCACCCCCTTGGGCTCGGGAAACACCATATATTTT
TRBJ1-1	NA	NA	TRBV5-1	CASSSTSGGTEAFF	TGCGCCAGCAGCTCCACATCGGGGGGCACTGAAGCTTTCTTT
TRBJ1-5	NA	NA	TRBV6-5	CASSLTQYSNQPQHF	TGTGCCAGCAGTTTGACACAATATAGCAATCAGCCCCAGCATTTT
TRBJ1-1	NA	NA	TRBV25-1	CASSEGRGAFF	TGTGCCAGCAGTGAAGGACGGGGAGCTTTCTTT
TRBJ1-5	NA	TRBD1	TRBV5-1	CASSLGGDSYQPQHF	TGCGCCAGCAGCTTGGGGGGGGACAGCTATCAGCCCCAGCATTTT
TRBJ2-1	NA	TRBD1	TRBV10-1	CASTGQGRDEQFF	TGCGCCAGCACGGGACAGGGCCGTGATGAGCAGTTCTTC
TRBJ2-7	NA	TRBD1	TRBV11-1	CASSSTGGPPYEQYF	TGTGCCAGCAGCTCCACAGGGGGTCCCCCCTACGAGCAGTACTTC
TRBJ2-7	once	TRBD1	TRBV27	CASSNITRDSQAYEQYF	TGTGCCAGCAGTAATATCACCCGGGACAGCCAAGCCTACGAGCAGTACTTC
TRBJ1-2	NA	NA	TRBV29-1	CSVEDRSVPRAYGYTF	TGCAGCGTTGAAGATCGGTCGGTTCCGAGAGCCTATGGCTACACCTTC
TRBJ1-1	NA	NA	TRBV6-5	CASSWYRTNTEAFF	TGTGCCAGCAGTTGGTACAGAACTAACACTGAAGCTTTCTTT
TRBJ1-4	NA	NA	TRBV7-8	CASSLGRQDINEKLFF	TGTGCCAGCAGCTTAGGTCGACAGGATATTAATGAAAAACTGTTTTTT
TRBJ2-7	NA	TRBD1	TRBV28	CASSFQGQGTYEQYF	TGTGCCAGCAGTTTTCAGGGACAGGGGACCTACGAGCAGTACTTC
TRBJ2-5	few	NA	TRBV2	CASRKSGEGDGTQYF	TGTGCCAGCAGGAAGAGCGGAGAGGGAGACGGGACCCAGTACTTC
TRBJ1-3	NA	NA	TRBV5-4	CASSPGQGPSGNTIYF	TGTGCCAGCAGCCCCGGGCAGGGGCCCTCTGGAAACACCATATATTTT
TRBJ1-6	NA	TRBD1	TRBV7-2	CASSLTGQSSPLHF	TGTGCCAGCAGCTTGACAGGGCAATCCTCGCCCCTCCACTTT
TRBJ2-3	NA	NA	TRBV5-5	CASSFHRVEDTQYF	TGTGCCAGCAGCTTCCACAGGGTTGAAGATACGCAGTATTTT
TRBJ1-3	NA	TRBD1	TRBV7-3	CASSRTGTGNTIYF	TGTGCCAGCAGCCGGACAGGGACTGGAAACACCATATATTTT
TRBJ2-2	NA	NA	TRBV7-9	CASNSGGELFF	TGTGCCAGCAACTCGGGCGGGGAGCTGTTTTTT
TRBJ2-7	NA	TRBD1	TRBV2	CASSRDRGSYEQYF	TGTGCCAGCAGTAGGGACAGAGGGAGCTACGAGCAGTACTTC
TRBJ1-3	NA	TRBD1	TRBV7-3	CASSLIRQGGSGNTIYF	TGTGCCAGCAGCTTAATTCGGCAGGGGGGCTCTGGAAACACCATATATTTT
TRBJ2-3	NA	NA	TRBV11-3	CASSSGSLTDTQYF	TGTGCCAGCAGCTCCGGGAGTCTGACAGATACGCAGTATTTT
TRBJ1-5	NA	NA	TRBV30	CAWSSGSSSNQPQHF	TGTGCCTGGAGTTCGGGTTCGTCTAGCAATCAGCCCCAGCATTTT
TRBJ2-1	NA	NA	TRBV5-1	CASSPTRGGYNEQFF	TGCGCCAGCAGCCCAACTCGAGGGGGTTACAATGAGCAGTTCTTC
TRBJ2-7	NA	TRBD1	TRBV19	CASSMDRAYEQYF	TGTGCCAGTAGTATGGACAGGGCGTACGAGCAGTACTTC
TRBJ2-7	few	TRBD1	TRBV5-4	CASSLSGQGVYEQYF	TGTGCCAGCAGCTTGTCGGGACAGGGGGTGTACGAGCAGTACTTC
TRBJ1-5	NA	TRBD1	TRBV18	CASSPGQGNQPQHF	TGTGCCAGCTCACCAGGACAGGGCAATCAGCCCCAGCATTTT
TRBJ2-3	NA	TRBD2	TRBV5-6	CASSPLGLAGDTDTQYF	TGTGCCAGCAGCCCGCTCGGTCTAGCGGGAGACACAGATACGCAGTATTTT
TRBJ1-1	NA	NA	TRBV6-4	CASRLDSGVTEAFF	TGTGCCAGCAGACTGGACAGCGGCGTCACTGAAGCTTTCTTT
TRBJ1-4	few	NA	TRBV13	CASSLHATNEKLFF	TGTGCCAGCAGCTTACATGCAACTAATGAAAAACTGTTTTTT
TRBJ2-1	few	TRBD2	TRBV18	CASSRPVGSGREHNEQFF	TGTGCCAGCTCACGACCCGTGGGTAGCGGGAGAGAACACAATGAGCAGTTCTTC
TRBJ2-7	NA	TRBD2	TRBV28	CASSWASGRANHVIEQYF	TGTGCCAGCAGTTGGGCTAGCGGGAGGGCGAATCACGTCATCGAGCAGTACTTC
TRBJ2-1	NA	NA	TRBV2	CASRTRGASYNEQFF	TGTGCCAGCAGGACCAGAGGAGCCTCCTACAATGAGCAGTTCTTC
TRBJ1-2	NA	NA	TRBV19	CASSPDWRAVYTF	TGTGCCAGTAGTCCCGACTGGAGAGCGGTCTACACCTTC
TRBJ2-5	NA	NA	TRBV6-5	CASSHGGLEGETQYF	TGTGCCAGCAGCCACGGAGGGTTGGAGGGAGAGACCCAGTACTTC
TRBJ2-1	NA	TRBD1	TRBV6-5	CASTLRGTGDNEQFF	TGTGCCAGCACCTTGAGGGGGACAGGGGACAATGAGCAGTTCTTC
TRBJ2-1	NA	TRBD2	TRBV7-9	CASSSLGTSGRNEQFF	TGTGCCAGCAGCTCGCTGGGGACTAGCGGGAGGAATGAGCAGTTCTTC
TRBJ1-4	NA	NA	TRBV7-2	CASSPYGGNEKLFF	TGTGCCAGCAGCCCCTACGGCGGGAATGAAAAACTGTTTTTT
TRBJ2-5	few	NA	TRBV7-9	CASSVGGAETQYF	TGTGCCAGCAGCGTCGGTGGAGCGGAGACCCAGTACTTC
TRBJ1-1	NA	NA	TRBV7-8	CASSQQVVSMNTEAFF	TGTGCCAGCAGCCAACAGGTTGTGTCCATGAACACTGAAGCTTTCTTT
TRBJ2-5	NA	NA	TRBV7-8	CASRSRAGLQETQYF	TGTGCCAGCCGCTCGCGGGCAGGACTCCAAGAGACCCAGTACTTC
TRBJ1-1	NA	NA	TRBV7-9	CASTPSNTEAFF	TGTGCCAGCACCCCGAGCAACACTGAAGCTTTCTTT
TRBJ1-1	few	NA	TRBV4-1	CASSPGHMNTEAFF	TGCGCCAGCAGCCCGGGACACATGAACACTGAAGCTTTCTTT
TRBJ1-3	NA	NA	TRBV5-1	CASSLTGSGNTIYF	TGCGCCAGCAGCTTGACAGGGTCTGGAAACACCATATATTTT
TRBJ2-1	NA	TRBD2	TRBV6-4	CASSVASGSNEQFF	TGTGCCAGCAGTGTGGCTAGCGGGAGCAATGAGCAGTTCTTC